The 14 T cell receptor beta chains presented below share a single source sample, sequenced in a study of OX40 agonist ivuxolimab in advanced cancers. Clones were read by immunoSEQ multiplex PCR, and TCRdb kept only the in-frame ones, dropping some. The data contain about 8,000 clones, roughly 88% of them singletons. This specimen was CD4+ or CD8+ T cells sorted from blood, taken in a trial of the OX40 agonist ivuxolimab. These receptors all come from an adult with an advanced solid tumor such as melanoma, head and neck, liver or kidney cancer.

In this sample, this clone turned up a few times. The CDR3 DNA is TGTGCCAGCAGCCAAGAATGGGACGCCGGGGAGCTGTTTTTT. It codes for CASSQEWDAGELFF. V gene TRBV7-9 combines with J gene TRBJ2-2; either TRBD1 or TRBD2 may fit D (5 bases each). The V and J ends lost 5 bases and 6 bases respectively, with 13 bases between them. Germline CDR1 reads SEHNR; CDR2 reads FQNEAQ (reference sequence). The CDR3 extends over 14 amino acids.

This clone was seen a single time. The chain couples TRBV7-2 to TRBJ1-6, with D possibly TRBD1 on 5 matching bases. V gave up 8 bases and J gave up 9 bases, with 14 bases separating them. CDR3 size: 13 residues. The germline gives CDR1 SGHTA, CDR2 FQGNSA. The CDR3 here is CASCSRGGSPLHF. The CDR3 DNA sequence: TGTGCCAGCTGTTCTCGCGGGGGTTCACCCCTCCACTTT.

This chain links TRBV19 with TRBJ1-2; D is unclear. Germline assignment: CDR1 LNHDA and CDR2 SQIVND (reference sequence). V lost 11 bases to trimming and J lost 8 bases, with 21 bases between them. This CDR3 has 13 residues. CDR3 loop: CAGRGQLSGGYTF. CDR3 DNA: TGTGCCGGTCGCGGTCAGCTCTCCGGGGGCTACACCTTC.

The chain joins TRBV20-1 to TRBJ1-1; D is unresolved. CDR1 is DFQATT, CDR2 SNEGSKA, per germline (reference sequence). The CDR3 covers 11 residues. V shed 5 bases and J shed 3 bases, with 7 bases lying between them. The CDR3: CSAGRDTEAFF. CDR3 sequence (DNA): TGCAGTGCTGGACGAGACACTGAAGCTTTCTTT.

The chain links TRBV6-1 to TRBJ2-2, with D perhaps TRBD1 or TRBD2 (6 bases each). Between the trimmed V and J ends, which lost 6 bases and 0 bases, there was a span of 11 bases. CDR1 MNHNS and CDR2 SASEGT come from the germline V gene. CDR3 length: 15 residues. Written as DNA, the CDR3 is TGTGCCAGCAGATGGGGGGCCTCGAACACCGGGGAGCTGTTTTTT. Encoded protein: CASRWGASNTGELFF.

The chain has TRBV29-1 and TRBJ2-5, with 9 bases lining up with TRBD1. Trimming took 6 bases from V and 6 from J; bases not matched to a gene: 5. The CDR3 totals 12 residues. Germline V gene lookup returns CDR1 SQVTM and CDR2 ANQGSEA. CDR3: CSVGQGRQTQYF. In nucleotides, the CDR3 is TGCAGCGTCGGACAGGGGAGACAGACCCAGTACTTC.

The DNA of the CDR3 is TGCGCCAGCAGCTTGTTGGGGTTGGATACGCAGTATTTT. It translates to CASSLLGLDTQYF. The chain uses TRBV5-1 and TRBJ2-3; D is ambiguous. The CDR3 spans 13 residues. CDR1 SGHRS and CDR2 YFSETQ come from the germline V gene. The germline V and J ends were trimmed by 1 base and 6 bases, with 9 bases remaining between them.

The table lists this clone with a count of one. The J gene is TRBJ2-7, the V gene TRBV7-2; 9 bases line up with TRBD1. This CDR3 spans 15 amino acids. J lost 7 bases, V lost 5 bases, and 12 bases had no gene match. Per germline, CDR1 SGHTA and CDR2 FQGNSA. CDR3: CASSPGQGPRREQYF. The CDR3 bases are TGTGCCAGCAGCCCTGGACAGGGGCCAAGGAGGGAGCAGTACTTC.

The chain links TRBV4-1 to TRBJ1-5, with no clear D. Germline V gene sequence: CDR1 MGHRA, CDR2 YSYEKL. Trimming shortened V by 0 bases and J by 9 bases, and 12 bases separated the two germline ends. This CDR3 has 14 residues. CDR3 sequence reads: CASSQDRFYGPQHF. The DNA of the CDR3 is TGCGCCAGCAGCCAAGATCGCTTTTACGGGCCCCAGCATTTT.

The CDR3 nucleotides read TGCGCCAGCAGCCAAGATTATGCGACTAGCTCCTACGAGCAGTACTTC. Protein sequence: CASSQDYATSSYEQYF. V usage is TRBV4-3 and J usage is TRBJ2-5; TRBD2 is a possible D gene (6 bases). The J call may be faulty, since TRBJ2-7 better matches the DNA end. Germline assignment: CDR1 LGHNA and CDR2 YSLEER. The CDR3 totals 16 residues.

The chain has TRBV6-1 and TRBJ1-1, with 9 nucleotides matching TRBD1. The CDR3 runs to 14 residues. The V and J ends lost 2 bases and 5 bases, in that order; junction bases with no gene match: 3. CDR1 MNHNS and CDR2 SASEGT come from the germline V gene. The CDR3 DNA reads TGTGCCAGCAGTGAAAGACAGGGGGTGACTGAAGCTTTCTTT. This translates into CASSERQGVTEAFF.

The chain combines TRBV9 with TRBJ2-7; D unclear. The CDR3 runs to 14 residues. V was cut by 4 bases and J by 3 bases, with 14 bases left in between. The germline V gene encodes CDR1 SGDLS and CDR2 YYNGEE. CDR3: CASSPGRARYEQYF. In nucleotides, the CDR3 is TGTGCCAGCAGCCCCGGACGGGCGCGCTACGAGCAGTACTTC. The whole variable domain, filled in from reference TRBV9 and TRBJ2-7, reads DSGVTQTPKHLITATGQRVTLRCSPRSGDLSVYWYQQSLDQGLQFLIQYYNGEERAKGNILERFSAQQFPDLHSELNLSSLELGDSALYFCASSPGRARYEQYFGPGTRLTVT.

J is TRBJ2-4 and V is TRBV18; 8 positions agree with TRBD1. V lost 2 bases, J lost 3 bases, and 0 bases stayed unmatched. CDR1 is KGHSH, CDR2 LQKENI, per germline. The CDR3 covers 14 residues. The CDR3 protein is CASSPGQGKNIQYF. In DNA form, the CDR3 reads TGTGCCAGCTCACCAGGACAGGGCAAAAACATTCAGTACTTC.

The CDR3 nucleotides read TGTGCCAGCAGTTCAGGACAGGGCGGCTATGGCTACACCTTC. Translation gives CASSSGQGGYGYTF. The gene calls are TRBV6-1 and TRBJ1-2; 8 bases map to TRBD1. Germline CDR1 reads MNHNS; CDR2 reads SASEGT. The CDR3 spans 14 residues. V dropped 5 bases and J dropped 4; count of bases not matched to a gene: 6.